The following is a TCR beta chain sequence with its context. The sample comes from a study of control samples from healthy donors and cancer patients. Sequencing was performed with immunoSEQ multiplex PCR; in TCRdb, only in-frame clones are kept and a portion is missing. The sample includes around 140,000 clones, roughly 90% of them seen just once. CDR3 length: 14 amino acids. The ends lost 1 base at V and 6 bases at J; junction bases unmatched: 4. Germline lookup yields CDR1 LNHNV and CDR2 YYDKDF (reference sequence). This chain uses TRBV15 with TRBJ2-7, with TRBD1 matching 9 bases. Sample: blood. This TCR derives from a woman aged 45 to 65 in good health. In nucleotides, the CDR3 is TGTGCCACCAGCAGAGGACAGGGGGAAGGCGAGCAGTACTTC. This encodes CATSRGQGEGEQYF.